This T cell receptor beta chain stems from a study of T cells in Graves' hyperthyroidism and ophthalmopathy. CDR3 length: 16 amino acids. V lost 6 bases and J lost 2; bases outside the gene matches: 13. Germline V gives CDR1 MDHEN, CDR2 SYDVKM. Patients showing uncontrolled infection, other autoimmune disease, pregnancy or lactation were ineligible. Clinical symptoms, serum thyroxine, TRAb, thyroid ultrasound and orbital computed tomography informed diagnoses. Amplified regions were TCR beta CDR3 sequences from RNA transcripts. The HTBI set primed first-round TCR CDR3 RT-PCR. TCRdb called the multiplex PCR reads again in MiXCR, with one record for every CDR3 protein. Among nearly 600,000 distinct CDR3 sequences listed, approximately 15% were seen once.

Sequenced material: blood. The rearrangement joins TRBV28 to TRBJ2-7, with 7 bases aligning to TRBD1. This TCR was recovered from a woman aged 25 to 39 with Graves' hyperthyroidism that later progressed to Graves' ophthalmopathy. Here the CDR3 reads CASRGGPHRGTYEQYF. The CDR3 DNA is TGTGCCAGCAGAGGGGGCCCTCACAGGGGAACCTACGAGCAGTACTTC. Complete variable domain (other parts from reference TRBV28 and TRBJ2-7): DVKVTQSSRYLVKRTGEKVFLECVQDMDHENMFWYRQDPGLGLRLIYFSYDVKMKEKGDIPEGYSVSREKKERFSLILESASTNQTSMYLCASRGGPHRGTYEQYFGPGTRLTVT.